The present T cell receptor beta chain was sequenced within a study of cytomegalovirus exposure and HLA in healthy donors (TCRdb year 2017). A note on the overall study: In an earlier analysis of 587 of the donors, 250 to 350 Gb of sequence data and 95 million to 130 million unique TCR beta sequences from about 180 million T cells were reported. An earlier analysis of approximately 640 of the donors applied high-throughput TCR beta sequencing to assess whether each TCR beta V gene segment acted as functional or pseudogenic. An early release that covered some 630 HLA-typed donors contained around 300 gigabases of sequencing data and roughly 84 million unique TCR sequences. Among the roughly 400 genotyped donors, around 79% belonged to the genetic ancestry cluster associated with self-reported Caucasian donors. All discovery cohort repertoires had been generated on a single sequencing platform. About five DR-DQ haplotypes were treated as single units for association and clustering because of strong linkage in the cohort. Along with the roughly 700-subject first cohort, a separate validation cohort of over 90 different subjects was used. Typing coverage varied by locus: roughly 629-640 donors for A, B, C, DRB1 and DQB1; approximately 500 for DQA1; some 610 for DPA1; around 490 for DPB1. The later analysis used no new phenotypic data to find candidate immune exposures, relying instead on TCR beta sequences and their occurrence across donors. High-throughput TCR immunosequencing, statistical association of individual TCRs with disease status, and machine learning were combined to predict cytomegalovirus infection status. Among some 400 genotyped donors of the cohort, an average of around 250,000 unique TCR beta nucleotide sequences was sequenced per donor, of which roughly 17% were non-productive. A later analysis re-examined previously published TCR beta repertoires from hundreds of donors and added high-resolution HLA genotyping to investigate patterns of TCR occurrence. Alongside the repertoire data, information on donor age, sex, ethnicity and CMV serostatus was compiled. A later genetic analysis used genome-wide SNP genotypes for about 60% of the roughly 700 donors, treating that subset as a discovery cohort. The study aimed to test whether signatures of past pathogen exposure could be identified by cataloging public T cell receptors. HLA typing covered class I and class II loci at four-digit resolution. The T cell repertoires of 666 subjects were profiled by immunosequencing and related to cytomegalovirus serostatus.

The cohort comprised 666 healthy bone marrow donors. All cohort members were sampled while nominally healthy, although unrecorded immune exposures were likely present. CMV serostatus was positive for about 290 and negative for about 50% of the roughly 700 cohort members, and was not recorded for this donor. A peripheral blood sample was provided by each donor, and peripheral blood mononuclear cells were used for TCR beta sequencing. The Qiagen DNeasy Blood Extraction Kit was used to extract genomic DNA from the blood cell samples. Receptor libraries were prepared by the immunoSEQ multiplex PCR assay. A mixture of 60 forward primers for TCR Vbeta segments and 13 reverse primers for TCR Jbeta segments was used in the multiplex PCR. A multiplex PCR assay on genomic DNA amplified the CDR3 region of rearranged TCR beta genes. Amplified TCR beta libraries were sequenced as 87-base-pair reads on the Illumina HiSeq System. The original methods were these. A later analysis tallied 70 million to 100 million unique TCR beta chains across the 700 or so repertoires, and around 9.9 million of those chains were shared by two or more donors. To remove PCR and sequencing errors, raw reads were error-corrected and collapsed into unique sequences using a nearest-neighbor algorithm that merged closely related sequences. V, D and J gene segments were assigned by aligning CDR3 sequences to IMGT reference sequences. For a sequence to be retained, a match of at least six nucleotides was required to both a V gene segment and a J gene segment. Rearrangements were called productive when the CDR3 lacked stop codons and stayed in frame with V and J; all others were non-productive. Following IMGT convention, CDR3 was defined as the stretch from the second conserved V-encoded cysteine to the conserved J-encoded phenylalanine. In an earlier analysis of more than 550 of the donors, sequences lacking an unambiguous match to a single V gene segment were excluded. An earlier analysis of 450 to 650 of the donors called V segments functional above 56.7% productive rearrangements and segregating when the between-donor standard deviation exceeded 5%. A statistical classification framework was built to diagnose cytomegalovirus status from the catalog of TCR beta chain sequences. V and J gene assignment, in a later analysis, came from comparing TCR nucleotide sequences with IMGT/GENE-DB human TR gene sequences. Using the TCRdist pipeline, a later analysis assigned CDR3 sequences along with most-parsimonious VDJ recombination scenarios. In a later analysis, each TCR beta chain was defined by its CDR3 amino acid sequence together with its V-gene family, and reads lacking a unique V-gene family were excluded. As a way to deal with suspected cross-contamination and a sequencing artifact, a later analysis dropped 450 to 600 nucleotide sequences that were highly shared and had low generation probability. A later analysis calculated a clonal expansion index for each public chain from normalized within-repertoire ranks of inferred template counts. In a later analysis, generation probabilities were computed using a VDJ recombination model fitted to out-of-frame rearrangements, and the results were checked against IGoR. In a later analysis, hypergeometric tests were used to score TCR-TCR, TCR-HLA and TCR-CMV co-occurrence, with a repertoire-size bias correction applied to TCR pairs. To estimate false discovery rates, a later analysis permuted the HLA or CMV assignments 20 times. In a later analysis, co-occurring TCRs were grouped using DBSCAN, with TCRdist sequence similarity added in when clustering inside HLA-allele-positive subsets. For co-occurrence clustering, repertoires with fewer than 30,000 or more than 120,000 public chains were excluded, along with five or six repertoires with anomalous nucleotide sharing. TCRdb's version of the immuneACCESS table is confined to in-frame rearrangements and falls short of the full clone set. An unresolved V gene accounts for under half of the shortfall where checked; the remainder is of unknown origin. V and J calls and clone size come straight from that table; D and trimming were deduced from the DNA. This sample lists around 84,000 clones; approximately 79% were detected once. The ten biggest clones cover over 10% of the sample.

Turning to this clone: Its cognate antigen has yet to be identified. Base qualities were left out, and no much larger clone turns up one base away.

The study at large found these results: For the cohort, immune exposure information was limited to CMV serostatus. A cluster of highly shared sequence variants was judged likely to represent a technical artifact of the sequencing pipeline. A later analysis associated 16,951 TCR beta sequences with specific HLA alleles at a false discovery rate of 0.05. In a later genetic analysis, a missense DCLRE1C variant was associated with V-gene and J-gene trimming of TCR beta chains, and the association was replicated in an independent cohort. Assigning TCR associations to individual alleles was difficult when HLA alleles, especially DR and DQ, strongly co-occurred. Cytomegalovirus status was reported to be diagnosed by the classifier with high specificity and sensitivity in both the original and validation cohorts. A further reported finding was that TCR beta sequences accurately predicted the HLA-A and HLA-B alleles for most subjects in the first cohort. Most TCR sequences were seen in very few donors, while some public TCRs were found in many individuals. A later genetic analysis reported fewer N-insertions in productive TCRs among donors in an Asian-associated ancestry cluster than the 666-donor mean. It was suggested by the authors that the approach could potentially be generalized to other disease states and immunological phenotypes. In a later analysis, HLA-associated TCR beta chains were found to be more clonally expanded and to have lower generation probabilities than equally common non-associated chains. Only TCR beta chains were sequenced in this cohort, and the absence of alpha or paired-chain data limited detectable features. Because HLA typing was unavailable for some donors at each locus, only the typed subset was used in association tests. In the study, 164 TCR beta chains were listed as associated with cytomegalovirus. According to a later analysis, TCR association rates differed among HLA loci, with DRB1 alleles showing the most associated TCRs and HLA-C alleles showing the fewest. In a later analysis, most CMV-associated TCR beta chains were found to appear HLA-restricted, with HLA associations seemingly driven largely by CMV exposure. The presence/absence analyses assumed that sequencing depth was roughly uniform across donors, and that assumption may not be true. A few of the identified cytomegalovirus-associated TCR beta chains were confirmed in vitro to be specific for cytomegalovirus antigens. In a later analysis, several top co-occurrence clusters were reported to appear linked to parvovirus B19, influenza, CMV and Epstein-Barr virus. Because counts were too low, around 18 rarely observed V segments, including chromosome 9 orphons, were left out of the earlier analysis of a few hundred of the donors. Correlated functional status among segregating V segments might reflect linkage disequilibrium, but an unknown experimental factor could not be ruled out. Broadly in line with IMGT annotations, most TCR beta V segments showed up in productive rearrangements about 90% or about 30% of the time in an earlier analysis of several hundred of the donors.

The receptor was derived from a human donor in good health. The sequencing sample was made of PBMCs.

In nucleotides, the sequence is TGTGCCTGGAGTTTAGGCGGTTACACAGATACGCAGTATTTT. It translates to CAWSLGGYTDTQYF. Rearrangement joined TRBV30 to TRBJ2-3, with the D gene not clear enough to name. V and J are truncated by 2 bases and 2 bases respectively, leaving an intervening sequence of 11 bases. CDR3 length: 14 amino acids, cysteine to phenylalanine. Only the CDR3 DNA stays, 42 bases, in frame from base 1. The germline V gene (reference sequence) sets CDR1 to GTSNPN and CDR2 to SVGIG.